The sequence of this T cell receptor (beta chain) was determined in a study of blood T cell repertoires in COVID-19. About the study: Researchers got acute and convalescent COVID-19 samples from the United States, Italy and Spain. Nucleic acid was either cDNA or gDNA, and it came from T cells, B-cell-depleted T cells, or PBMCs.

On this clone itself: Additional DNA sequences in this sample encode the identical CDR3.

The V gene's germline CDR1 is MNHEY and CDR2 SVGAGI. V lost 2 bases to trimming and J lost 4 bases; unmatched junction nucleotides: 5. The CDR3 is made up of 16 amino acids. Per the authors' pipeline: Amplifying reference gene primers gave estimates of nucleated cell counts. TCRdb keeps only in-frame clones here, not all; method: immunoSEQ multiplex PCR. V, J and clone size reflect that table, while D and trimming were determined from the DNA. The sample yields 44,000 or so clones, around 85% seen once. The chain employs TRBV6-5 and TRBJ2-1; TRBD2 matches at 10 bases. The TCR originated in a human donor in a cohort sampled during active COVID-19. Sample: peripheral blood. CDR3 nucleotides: TGTGCCAGCAGTTACCTCAGCGGGGGGGCTTACAATGAGCAGTTCTTC. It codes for CASSYLSGGAYNEQFF.